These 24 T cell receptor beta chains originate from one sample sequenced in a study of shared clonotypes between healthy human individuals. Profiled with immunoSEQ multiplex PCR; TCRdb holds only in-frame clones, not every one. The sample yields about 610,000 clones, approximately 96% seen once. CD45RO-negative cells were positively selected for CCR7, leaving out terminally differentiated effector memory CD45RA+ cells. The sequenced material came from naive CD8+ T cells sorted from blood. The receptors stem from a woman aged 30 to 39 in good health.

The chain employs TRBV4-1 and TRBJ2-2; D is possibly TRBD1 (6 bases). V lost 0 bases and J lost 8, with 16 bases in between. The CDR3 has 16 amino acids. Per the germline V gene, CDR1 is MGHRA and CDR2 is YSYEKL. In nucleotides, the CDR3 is TGCGCCAGCAGCCAAGAATCAGGGGCCCGAGCTGGGGAGCTGTTTTTT. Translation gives CASSQESGARAGELFF.

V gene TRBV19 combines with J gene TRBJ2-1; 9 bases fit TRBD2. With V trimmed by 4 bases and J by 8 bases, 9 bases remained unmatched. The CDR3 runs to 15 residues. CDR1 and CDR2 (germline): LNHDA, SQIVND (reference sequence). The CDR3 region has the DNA TGTGCCAGTAGTAGCCTAGCGGGACCCCCAGATGAGCAGTTCTTC. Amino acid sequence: CASSSLAGPPDEQFF.

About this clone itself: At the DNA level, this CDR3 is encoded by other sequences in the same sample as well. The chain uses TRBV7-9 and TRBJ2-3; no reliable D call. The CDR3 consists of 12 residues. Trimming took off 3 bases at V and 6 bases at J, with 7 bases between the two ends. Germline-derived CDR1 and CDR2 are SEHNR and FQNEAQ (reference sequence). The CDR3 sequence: CASSFHPDTQYF. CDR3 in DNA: TGTGCCAGCAGCTTCCACCCTGATACGCAGTATTTT.

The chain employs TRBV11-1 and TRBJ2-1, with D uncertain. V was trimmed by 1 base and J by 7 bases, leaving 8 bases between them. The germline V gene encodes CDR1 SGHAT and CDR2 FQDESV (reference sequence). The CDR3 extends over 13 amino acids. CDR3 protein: CASSLERSNEQFF. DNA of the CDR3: TGTGCCAGCAGCTTAGAGAGGTCTAATGAGCAGTTCTTC.

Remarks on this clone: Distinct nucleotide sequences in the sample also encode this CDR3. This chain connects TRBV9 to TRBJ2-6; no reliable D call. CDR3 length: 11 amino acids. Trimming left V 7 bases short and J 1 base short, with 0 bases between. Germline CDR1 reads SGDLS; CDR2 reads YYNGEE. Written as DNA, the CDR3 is TGTGCCAGCTCTGGGGCCAACGTCCTGACTTTC. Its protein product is CASSGANVLTF.

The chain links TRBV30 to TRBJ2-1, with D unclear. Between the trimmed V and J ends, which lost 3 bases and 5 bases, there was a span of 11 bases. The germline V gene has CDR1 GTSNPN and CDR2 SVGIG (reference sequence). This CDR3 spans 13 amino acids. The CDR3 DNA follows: TGTGCCTGGAGCCCGACCCGAGACAATGAGCAGTTCTTC. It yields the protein CAWSPTRDNEQFF.

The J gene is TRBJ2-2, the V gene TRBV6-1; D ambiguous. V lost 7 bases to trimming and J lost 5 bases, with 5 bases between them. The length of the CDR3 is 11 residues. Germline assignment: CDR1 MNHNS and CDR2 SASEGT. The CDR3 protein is CASTETGELFF. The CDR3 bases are TGTGCCAGCACCGAGACCGGGGAGCTGTTTTTT.

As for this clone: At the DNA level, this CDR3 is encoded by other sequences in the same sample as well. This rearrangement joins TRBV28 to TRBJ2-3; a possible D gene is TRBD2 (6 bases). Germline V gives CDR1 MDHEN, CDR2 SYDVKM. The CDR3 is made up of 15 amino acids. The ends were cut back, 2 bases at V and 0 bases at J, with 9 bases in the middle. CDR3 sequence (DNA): TGTGCCAGCAGTTTACAGCGGGCTAGCACAGATACGCAGTATTTT. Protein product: CASSLQRASTDTQYF. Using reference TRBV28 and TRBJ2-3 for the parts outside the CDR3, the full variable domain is DVKVTQSSRYLVKRTGEKVFLECVQDMDHENMFWYRQDPGLGLRLIYFSYDVKMKEKGDIPEGYSVSREKKERFSLILESASTNQTSMYLCASSLQRASTDTQYFGPGTRLTVL.

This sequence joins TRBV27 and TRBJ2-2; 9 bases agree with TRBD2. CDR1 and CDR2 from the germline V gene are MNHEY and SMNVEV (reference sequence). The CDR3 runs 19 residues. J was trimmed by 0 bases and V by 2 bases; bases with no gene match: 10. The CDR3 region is CASSLGLWLAGSNTGELFF. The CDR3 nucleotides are TGTGCCAGCAGTTTAGGTCTGTGGCTAGCGGGGTCGAACACCGGGGAGCTGTTTTTT.

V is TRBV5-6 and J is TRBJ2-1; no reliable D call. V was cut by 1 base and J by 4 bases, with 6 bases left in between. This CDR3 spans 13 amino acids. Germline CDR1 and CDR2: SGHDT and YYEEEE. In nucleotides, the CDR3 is TGTGCCAGCAGCTTGCCGGCATACAATGAGCAGTTCTTC. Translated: CASSLPAYNEQFF.

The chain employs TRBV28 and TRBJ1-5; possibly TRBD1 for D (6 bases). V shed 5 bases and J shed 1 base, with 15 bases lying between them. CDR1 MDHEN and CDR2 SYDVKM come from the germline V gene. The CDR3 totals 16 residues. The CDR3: CASSLRLDRSNQPQHF. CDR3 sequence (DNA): TGTGCCAGCAGTCTCCGCCTGGACAGAAGCAATCAGCCCCAGCATTTT.

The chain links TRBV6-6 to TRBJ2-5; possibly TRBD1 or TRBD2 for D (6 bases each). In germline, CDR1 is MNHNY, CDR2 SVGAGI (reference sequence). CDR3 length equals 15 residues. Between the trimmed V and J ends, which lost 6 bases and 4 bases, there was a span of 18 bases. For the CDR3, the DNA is TGTGCCAGCAGCCGGGAAAACCCGGGGGCAGAGACCCAGTACTTC. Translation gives CASSRENPGAETQYF.

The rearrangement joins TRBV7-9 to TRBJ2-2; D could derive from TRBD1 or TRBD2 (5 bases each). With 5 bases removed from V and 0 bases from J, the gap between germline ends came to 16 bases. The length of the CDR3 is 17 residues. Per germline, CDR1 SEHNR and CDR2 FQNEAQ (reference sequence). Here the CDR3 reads CASSPTTTTANTGELFF. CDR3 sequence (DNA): TGTGCCAGCAGCCCGACTACAACGACAGCGAACACCGGGGAGCTGTTTTTT.

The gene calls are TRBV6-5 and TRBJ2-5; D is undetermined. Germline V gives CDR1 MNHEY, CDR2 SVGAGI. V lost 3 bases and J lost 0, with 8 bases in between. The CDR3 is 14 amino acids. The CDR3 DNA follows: TGTGCCAGCAGTTATACAGCGTACCAAGAGACCCAGTACTTC. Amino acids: CASSYTAYQETQYF.

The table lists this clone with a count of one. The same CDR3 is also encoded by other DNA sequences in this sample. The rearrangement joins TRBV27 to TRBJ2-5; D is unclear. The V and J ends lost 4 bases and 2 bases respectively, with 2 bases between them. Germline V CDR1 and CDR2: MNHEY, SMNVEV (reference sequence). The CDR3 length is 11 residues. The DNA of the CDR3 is TGTGCCAGCAGTTCTCAAGAGACCCAGTACTTC. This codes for CASSSQETQYF.

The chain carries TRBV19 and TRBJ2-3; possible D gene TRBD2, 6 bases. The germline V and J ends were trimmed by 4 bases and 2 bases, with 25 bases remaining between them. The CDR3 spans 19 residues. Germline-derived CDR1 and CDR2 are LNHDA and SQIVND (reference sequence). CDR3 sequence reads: CASSTSNQARDWITDTQYF. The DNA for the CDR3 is TGTGCCAGTAGTACTAGTAACCAAGCACGGGACTGGATCACAGATACGCAGTATTTT.

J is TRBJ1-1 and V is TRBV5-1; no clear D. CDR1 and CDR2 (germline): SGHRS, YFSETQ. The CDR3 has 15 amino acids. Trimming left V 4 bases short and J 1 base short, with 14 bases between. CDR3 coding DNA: TGCGCCAGCAGCCTCCTCCTAGACACGAACACTGAAGCTTTCTTT. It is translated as CASSLLLDTNTEAFF.

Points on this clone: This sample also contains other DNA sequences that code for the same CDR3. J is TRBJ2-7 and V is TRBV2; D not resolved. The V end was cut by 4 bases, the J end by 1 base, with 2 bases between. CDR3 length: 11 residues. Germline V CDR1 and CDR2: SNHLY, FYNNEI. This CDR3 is CASSVSYEQYF. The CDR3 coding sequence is TGTGCCAGCAGTGTGTCCTACGAGCAGTACTTC.

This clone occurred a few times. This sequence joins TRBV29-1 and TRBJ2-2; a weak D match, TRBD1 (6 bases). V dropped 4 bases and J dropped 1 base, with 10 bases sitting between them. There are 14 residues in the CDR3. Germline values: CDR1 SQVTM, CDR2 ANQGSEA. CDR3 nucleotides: TGCAGCGTTGGCAGGGGCCAGAACACCGGGGAGCTGTTTTTT. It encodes CSVGRGQNTGELFF.

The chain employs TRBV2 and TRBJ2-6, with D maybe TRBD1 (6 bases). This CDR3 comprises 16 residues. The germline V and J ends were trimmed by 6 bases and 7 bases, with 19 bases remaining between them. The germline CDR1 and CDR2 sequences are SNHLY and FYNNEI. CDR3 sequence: CASRQGVLGRANVLTF. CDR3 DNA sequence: TGTGCCAGCAGACAGGGAGTACTGGGTAGAGCCAACGTCCTGACTTTC. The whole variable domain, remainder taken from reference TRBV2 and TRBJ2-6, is EPEVTQTPSHQVTQMGQEVILRCVPISNHLYFYWYRQILGQKVEFLVSFYNNEISEKSEIFDDQFSVERPDGSNFTLKIRSTKLEDSAMYFCASRQGVLGRANVLTFGAGSRLTVL.

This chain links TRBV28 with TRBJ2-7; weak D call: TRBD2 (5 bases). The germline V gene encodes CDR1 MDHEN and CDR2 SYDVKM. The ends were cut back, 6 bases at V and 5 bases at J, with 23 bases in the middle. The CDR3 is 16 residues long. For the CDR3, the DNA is TGTGCCAGCAGCCGTATAGCTGCCAGGCTAGCTAACGAGCAGTACTTC. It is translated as CASSRIAARLANEQYF.

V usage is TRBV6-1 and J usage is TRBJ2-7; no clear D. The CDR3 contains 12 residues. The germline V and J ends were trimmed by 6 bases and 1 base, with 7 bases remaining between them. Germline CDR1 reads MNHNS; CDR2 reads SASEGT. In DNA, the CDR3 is TGTGCCAGCAGGGGCGAATCCTACGAGCAGTACTTC. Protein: CASRGESYEQYF.

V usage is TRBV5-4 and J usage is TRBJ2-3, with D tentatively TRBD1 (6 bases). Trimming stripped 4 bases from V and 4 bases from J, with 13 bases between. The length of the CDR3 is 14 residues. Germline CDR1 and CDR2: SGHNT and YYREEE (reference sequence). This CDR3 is CASSIGGEADTQYF. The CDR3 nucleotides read TGTGCCAGCAGCATAGGGGGTGAAGCAGATACGCAGTATTTT.

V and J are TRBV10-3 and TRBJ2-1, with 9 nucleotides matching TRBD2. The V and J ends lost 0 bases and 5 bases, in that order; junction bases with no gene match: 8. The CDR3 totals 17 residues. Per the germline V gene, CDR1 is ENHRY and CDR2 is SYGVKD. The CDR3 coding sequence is TGTGCCATCAGTGAGTCAGGAGCTAGCGGGGACAACAATGAGCAGTTCTTC. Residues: CAISESGASGDNNEQFF.